This T cell receptor (beta chain) was recovered during a study of blood T cell repertoires in COVID-19 (dated by TCRdb to between 2020 and 2021). About the investigation overall: Collaborator samples came from the United States, Italy and Spain and covered acute and convalescent phases of COVID-19. The prospective study material was composed of cDNA or gDNA derived from T cells, B-cell-depleted T cells, or PBMCs. Subjects who had been exposed to COVID-19, were actively infected with it, or had recovered from it provided the deeply sampled blood TCRbeta repertoires that made up the dataset. The repertoires were released in a freely available public database meant as a resource for research on the immune response to SARS-CoV-2. Samples were obtained from the ongoing ImmuneRACE study (first 160 participants) and from 1,000 to 1,500 subjects provided by 6 global collaborators. Nearly every sample came with metadata listing a de-identified subject ID, COVID-19 status, age in years and sex. Where HLA class I and class II types were available, the types were taken from metadata supplied by the sample provider, not from assay-based typing.

Only one count was recorded for this clone. The target of this receptor is not known. Base qualities are not at hand, and no much larger clone is one base apart. TCRbeta CDR3 regions were amplified from genomic DNA by means of the immunoSEQ Assay, a bias-controlled multiplex PCR. Per the source publication's procedure: Within the assay, amplification of reference gene primers was used to estimate how many nucleated cells each sample contained. To quantify the absolute abundance of each unique TCRbeta CDR3 rearrangement, sequence reads were collapsed and filtered. For each sample, productive Simpson clonality was calculated as the square root of Simpson's diversity index across productive rearrangements. The immuneACCESS repertoire file appears here via TCRdb, limited to in-frame rearrangements. These files lack a portion of the clones; in checked studies, under half of the deficit traces to unresolved V genes, and the cause of the others is not known. The D gene and trimming were derived from the DNA, and the V and J assignments and clone size from that table. The sample yields a few hundred thousand clones; more than 75% were counted once. 6.5% to 9% of the sample goes to the ten largest clones.

Participants in the prospective study were aged roughly 18 to 95 years, lived in under 30 United States geographic areas, and enrolled through a virtual design. In the prospective study, cohorts were assigned on the basis of participant-reported clinical history obtained from a screening survey and a study questionnaire. Each participant in the prospective study had whole blood, serum and a nasopharyngeal or oropharyngeal swab collected by mobile phlebotomists. Over an approximately 2-month period, participants in the prospective study had the option of providing additional blood draws and questionnaires. Prospective study blood samples were shipped either frozen or at room temperature before DNA extraction. The CDR1 and CDR2 encoded by the germline V gene (reference sequence) are SGHAT and FQDESV. The CDR3 goes from the cysteine to the phenylalanine over 15 residues. Of the read, only the CDR3 DNA is kept; its 45 bases are in frame from base 1. The V end loses 3 bases and the J end loses 9 bases, and a stretch of 18 bases separates them.

Study-wide conclusions, independent of this receptor: Clinical and demographic metadata were provided uncurated, with the amount varying by source and participant.

The chain was built from TRBV11-1 and TRBJ2-1; the D region possibly corresponds to TRBD1 (6 bases align). The receptor comes from a woman aged 40 to 50 with acute COVID-19. Sequenced material: PBMCs or T cells enriched from blood (not recorded which). The CDR3 region reads CASSFQINRVGEQFF. The sequenced DNA: TGTGCCAGCAGCTTCCAGATAAACAGGGTGGGTGAGCAGTTCTTC.